This TCR beta chain was captured in a study of T cell responses to AZD1222 COVID-19 vaccine. Study outcomes and limitations: An increase in Spike-specific TCR breadth and depth was observed after two AZD1222 doses. The donor group comprised mostly white British people and more females; the analysis possibly underestimated clonal diversity.

This CDR3 spans 17 amino acids. Germline lookup yields CDR1 SGHNT and CDR2 YYREEE (reference sequence). Trimming pared 0 bases from V and 1 base from J, leaving 14 bases between. A word on this clone: Its antigen is unidentified.

Using immunoSEQ multiplex PCR, the repertoire was profiled, and TCRdb retains in-frame clones only, with some absent. The profile covers about 120,000 clones, with 70% to 90% appearing a single time and more than 3% taken by the ten largest. The sample here was peripheral blood, taken on day 0 of AZD1222 vaccination. The chain recombines TRBV5-4 with TRBJ1-3; the D gene is possibly TRBD1 (5 bases). This receptor was identified in an adult in good health. The CDR3 reads CASSLGSYRRSGNTIYF. DNA of the CDR3: TGTGCCAGCAGCTTGGGGTCTTACAGGCGGTCTGGAAACACCATATATTTT.